What follows is one T cell receptor (beta chain) and its context. Its binding antigen is unknown. Base quality data are lacking; no much larger clone is found one base away. This sample is part of a study of glioma-infiltrating T cells after dendritic cell vaccination (dated by TCRdb to 2016 to 2018). In the study overall: The cohort comprised around 15 glioblastoma patients from Phase I and II dendritic cell vaccination trials, 9 newly diagnosed and 6 with recurrent disease. Tumor-infiltrating lymphocyte content was quantified and tumor and blood repertoires were compared in dendritic cell-vaccinated glioblastoma patients by deep sequencing of TCR beta CDR3 regions. To make the vaccine, monocyte-derived dendritic cells were cultured for 6 to 8 days with IL-4 and GM-CSF and then pulsed overnight with autologous tumor lysate. TCR sequencing metrics, including TIL content and tumor-blood repertoire overlap, were correlated with survival after dendritic cell vaccination. Between about 2002 and 2013, the patients were given dendritic cell vaccination pulsed with autologous tumor lysate. Each patient got three intradermal injections of the dendritic cell vaccine, spaced at biweekly intervals, in the arm below the axilla.

Patients were selected on the basis of adequate residual fresh-frozen tumor tissue and more than two years of available survival data. None of the glioblastoma patients carried an isocitrate dehydrogenase mutation, although molecular status otherwise varied. PBMC were collected before vaccination, two weeks after the third vaccination, and at tumor progression when it occurred. The Qiagen DNeasy Blood extraction Kit was used for extraction of genomic DNA. The trim is 2 bases for V and 6 bases for J, with a gap of 8 bases between the germline ends. CDR3 length: 13 amino acids, cysteine to phenylalanine. The DNA shown is the 39-base CDR3, in frame from base 1. The CDR1 and CDR2 encoded by the germline V gene (reference sequence) are MNHNY and SVGAGI. Summary of the overall study and its limitations: Higher estimated pretreatment TIL content predicted longer time to progression and overall survival after dendritic cell vaccination. The cohort was small and heterogeneous, with few patients having full blood and tumor sets and even fewer initial-recurrent tumor pairs. TCR clonality showed no direct relationship with survival, which suggests that a diverse polyclonal response may be important. The three-group TCR overlap response model was described as speculative and requiring prospective validation.

The immunoSEQ assay amplified TCRB CDR3 regions from 2 micrograms of genomic DNA, or from all available DNA when less than that amount was available. The multiplex PCR relied on 60 forward primers for TCR V beta segments and 13 reverse primers for J beta segments. To estimate reads per starting template, synthetic control templates were spiked into each sample at limiting dilution. Reads of 87 bp were generated by sequencing on the Illumina HiSeq System. Processing in the source paper ran as follows. PCR and sequencing errors were removed by a nearest neighbor algorithm that merged closely related sequences. TCR overlap was defined as the percentage of unique tumor TCR beta sequences that were also found in the peripheral blood of the same patient. TCRdb holds this immuneACCESS table with in-frame rearrangements only. Some clones are missing; in checked studies, unresolved V genes explain under half, and the rest has no known cause. For V, J and clone size, that table is used; D and trimming come from the DNA. The table for this sample lists approximately 48,000 clones; roughly 85% of them were counted only once. Roughly 11% of the sample is taken by the ten largest.

The sequencing here drew on blood, taken before dendritic cell vaccination. The sequence joins TRBV6-6 to TRBJ1-5; TRBD1 might be the D gene, on 5 matching bases. This clonotype was sampled from a human donor with glioblastoma. The DNA sequence follows: TGTGCCAGCAGTTACGTCGGGGGTCAGCCCCAGCATTTT. It translates to CASSYVGGQPQHF.